The next 25 T cell receptor beta chains were all read from a single sample in a study of radiotherapy plus CTLA-4 blockade in lung cancer. The repertoire was sequenced with immunoSEQ multiplex PCR; TCRdb's copy has only in-frame clones and lacks some. The sample lists tens of thousands of clones, roughly four fifths occurring once. This specimen was peripheral blood, taken from a patient treated with radiotherapy plus ipilimumab. The origin of the receptors is a human donor with non-small cell lung cancer whose response to radiotherapy plus ipilimumab could not be evaluated. Some clones in this sample may be carry-over from other donors' samples.

The chain uses TRBV5-5 and TRBJ2-2; TRBD1 matches 10 bases. The CDR3 is made up of 14 amino acids. The junction had 2 bases not matched to a gene; V was cut back by 4 bases and J by 5 bases. The germline CDR1 and CDR2 sequences are SGHKS and YYEKEE (reference sequence). CDR3 in DNA: TGTGCCAGCAGCCGGGGACAGGGGACCGGGGAGCTGTTTTTT. Translation: CASSRGQGTGELFF. Full variable domain (remainder filled in from reference TRBV5-5 and TRBJ2-2): DAGVTQSPTHLIKTRGQQVTLRCSPISGHKSVSWYQQVLGQGPQFIFQYYEKEERGRGNFPDRFSARQFPNYSSELNVNALLLGDSALYLCASSRGQGTGELFFGEGSRLTVL.

The rearrangement joins TRBV18 to TRBJ1-2; the D is unclear. Germline V gene sequence: CDR1 KGHSH, CDR2 LQKENI. V dropped 2 bases and J dropped 0 bases, with 13 bases sitting between them. This CDR3 has 16 residues. The CDR3 DNA reads as TGTGCCAGCTCACCAGCCACCCGCTCGGCTAACTATGGCTACACCTTC. This translates into CASSPATRSANYGYTF.

A few counts support this clone. V usage is TRBV27 and J usage is TRBJ1-1, with D unclear. The CDR3 spans 17 residues. Germline lookup yields CDR1 MNHEY and CDR2 SMNVEV (reference sequence). Trimming pared 3 bases from V and 0 bases from J, leaving 17 bases between. In DNA form, the CDR3 reads TGTGCCAGCAGTTTCCAAGGAGGGCAGGTTATGAACACTGAAGCTTTCTTT. Translated: CASSFQGGQVMNTEAFF.

This chain links TRBV30 with TRBJ2-2; no definite D call. Germline V gene sequence: CDR1 GTSNPN, CDR2 SVGIG (reference sequence). The germline V and J ends were trimmed by 3 bases and 5 bases, with 10 bases remaining between them. This CDR3 is built from 13 residues. CDR3 nucleotide sequence: TGTGCCTGGAGACCAAGAGGTACCGGGGAGCTGTTTTTT. It specifies CAWRPRGTGELFF.

The rearrangement links TRBV7-3 to TRBJ2-5; maybe TRBD1 (6 bases). Trimming shortened V by 5 bases and J by 2 bases, and 15 bases separated the two germline ends. Germline lookup yields CDR1 SGHTA and CDR2 FQGTGA. The CDR3 loop spans 15 amino acids. The CDR3 DNA follows: TGTGCCAGCAGCCCCACACGGACAGCACAAGAGACCCAGTACTTC. Translating gives CASSPTRTAQETQYF.

This chain links TRBV6-1 with TRBJ1-1, with 9 bases that match TRBD1. CDR3 length: 14 amino acids. Germline V gene sequence: CDR1 MNHNS, CDR2 SASEGT. The trim removed 6 bases at V and 4 bases at J, leaving 6 bases unmatched. CDR3 sequence: CASRARDRATEAFF. CDR3 DNA sequence: TGTGCCAGCAGGGCCCGGGACAGGGCCACTGAAGCTTTCTTT.

The chain uses TRBV4-1 and TRBJ2-5; 9 bases are a match to TRBD2. CDR3 length equals 16 residues. V lost 5 bases and J lost 4; bases outside the gene matches: 11. Per the germline V gene, CDR1 is MGHRA and CDR2 is YSYEKL. The DNA of the CDR3 is TGCGCCAGCAGCAAGGCGGGGGGGGGAACCCGAGAGACCCAGTACTTC. Translating gives CASSKAGGGTRETQYF.

This sequence joins TRBV6-1 and TRBJ1-2, with 8 bases matching TRBD1. J lost 5 bases, V lost 8 bases, and 13 bases had no gene match. The CDR3 totals 15 residues. From germline, CDR1 is MNHNS and CDR2 SASEGT. The DNA of the CDR3 is TGTGCCAGCTCTGTGACAGGGGTAGATATTTATGGCTACACCTTC. Encoded protein: CASSVTGVDIYGYTF.

The J gene is TRBJ1-1, the V gene TRBV9, with TRBD1 matching 9 bases. This CDR3 has 19 amino acids. J was trimmed by 1 base and V by 0 bases; bases with no gene match: 13. Germline CDR1 reads SGDLS; CDR2 reads YYNGEE. The CDR3 bases are TGTGCCAGCAGCGTAGTACCATGGGACAGGGACTTCTCGAACACTGAAGCTTTCTTT. Amino acid sequence: CASSVVPWDRDFSNTEAFF. The whole variable domain, remainder taken from reference TRBV9 and TRBJ1-1, is DSGVTQTPKHLITATGQRVTLRCSPRSGDLSVYWYQQSLDQGLQFLIQYYNGEERAKGNILERFSAQQFPDLHSELNLSSLELGDSALYFCASSVVPWDRDFSNTEAFFGQGTRLTVV.

This clone was counted a few times. The CDR3 sequence is CASSGGQGAINTEAFF. The CDR3, as DNA: TGTGCCAGCAGCGGGGGACAGGGGGCGATAAACACTGAAGCTTTCTTT. This sequence joins TRBV9 and TRBJ1-1; 12 positions agree with TRBD1. After removal of 3 bases from V and 2 bases from J, the junction contained 5 bases not matched to a gene. The CDR3 spans 16 residues. Germline V gene sequence: CDR1 SGDLS, CDR2 YYNGEE.

The CDR3 region has the DNA TGTGCCTGTCGAGGGGGAACGAGCAATCAGCCCCAGCATTTT. Amino acids: CACRGGTSNQPQHF. The chain uses TRBV28 and TRBJ1-5; D perhaps matches TRBD1 (6 bases). V was shortened by 11 bases and J by 1 base, with 15 bases between the two germline ends. This CDR3 is 14 amino acids long. CDR1 and CDR2 from the germline V gene are MDHEN and SYDVKM.

The chain recombines TRBV5-1 with TRBJ2-6; TRBD1 aligns across 9 bases. The CDR3 runs 19 residues. J gave up 0 bases and V 7 bases, and 14 bases lay outside the gene matches. CDR1 is SGHRS and CDR2 is YFSETQ in the germline V gene. The CDR3 sequence: CASATLGGQGFSGANVLTF. DNA of the CDR3: TGCGCCAGCGCTACCCTAGGGGGACAGGGCTTCTCTGGGGCCAACGTCCTGACTTTC.

The chain carries TRBV5-1 and TRBJ2-1; TRBD2 matches at 14 bases. This CDR3 has 17 residues. Germline V gene sequence: CDR1 SGHRS, CDR2 YFSETQ. V trimming: 2 bases; J trimming: 3 bases; junction bases outside the gene matches: 4. In nucleotides, the CDR3 is TGCGCCAGCAGCTTAGGGACTAGCGGGGGTCTCTACAATGAGCAGTTCTTC. Its translation: CASSLGTSGGLYNEQFF.

The chain recombines TRBV5-1 with TRBJ2-3; 13 nucleotides match TRBD2. CDR3 length: 17 residues. The V and J ends lost 0 bases and 1 base, in that order; junction bases with no gene match: 2. The V gene's germline CDR1 is SGHRS and CDR2 YFSETQ. The CDR3 spells CASSLGLAGGRTDTQYF. CDR3 DNA: TGCGCCAGCAGCTTGGGACTAGCGGGGGGTCGCACAGATACGCAGTATTTT.

This chain connects TRBV18 to TRBJ1-5; D unclear. The CDR3 sequence is 15 residues long. Trimming shortened V by 2 bases and J by 6 bases, and 14 bases separated the two germline ends. Per germline, CDR1 KGHSH and CDR2 LQKENI. The CDR3 DNA reads TGTGCCAGCTCACCAGAGGGATCCCCGGGTCAGCCCCAGCATTTT. Its protein product is CASSPEGSPGQPQHF.

The rearrangement joins TRBV7-2 to TRBJ1-4; 7 bases are shared with TRBD1. Trimming cost V 2 bases and J 5 bases; bases outside gene matches: 2. The germline V gene encodes CDR1 SGHTA and CDR2 FQGNSA. The CDR3 runs to 14 residues. CDR3 sequence (DNA): TGTGCCAGCAGCTTACTAGGGGGCAATGAAAAACTGTTTTTT. This encodes CASSLLGGNEKLFF.

This chain connects TRBV9 to TRBJ2-5; 10 bases agree with TRBD1. With the DNA end fitting TRBJ2-7 better, the J assignment may be wrong. CDR3 size: 15 residues. Germline CDR1 and CDR2: SGDLS and YYNGEE. CDR3 bases: TGTGCCAGCAGTGCCGGACAGGGGGTCTCCTACGAGCAGTACTTC. It codes for CASSAGQGVSYEQYF.

This clone was seen more than once but under ten times. The gene calls are TRBV19 and TRBJ1-6; TRBD1 matches at 9 bases. J gave up 7 bases and V 5 bases, and 6 bases lay outside the gene matches. Germline lookup yields CDR1 LNHDA and CDR2 SQIVND (reference sequence). CDR3 length: 15 amino acids. The CDR3 loop reads CASSHGQGRNSPLHF. The CDR3 DNA is TGTGCCAGTAGTCACGGACAGGGGAGGAATTCACCCCTCCACTTT.

The chain combines TRBV19 with TRBJ1-1; D is perhaps TRBD1 (6 bases). Germline V gene data show CDR1 as LNHDA and CDR2 as SQIVND (reference sequence). The V gene lost 3 bases and the J gene lost 2 bases, with 10 bases spanning the gap. The CDR3 has 14 amino acids. The CDR3 protein is CASSITGLNTEAFF. For the CDR3, the DNA is TGTGCCAGTAGTATCACAGGGCTCAACACTGAAGCTTTCTTT.

The V and J genes are TRBV5-4 and TRBJ1-6, with D possibly TRBD1 on 5 matching bases. CDR1 SGHNT and CDR2 YYREEE come from the germline V gene (reference sequence). V dropped 0 bases and J dropped 7 bases, with 8 bases sitting between them. The CDR3 sequence is 14 residues long. The CDR3 sequence: CASSLGQPNSPLHF. DNA for the CDR3: TGTGCCAGCAGCTTGGGACAGCCGAATTCACCCCTCCACTTT. Full variable domain (missing parts from reference TRBV5-4 and TRBJ1-6): ETGVTQSPTHLIKTRGQQVTLRCSSQSGHNTVSWYQQALGQGPQFIFQYYREEENGRGNFPPRFSGLQFPNYSSELNVNALELDDSALYLCASSLGQPNSPLHFGNGTRLTVT.

The chain uses TRBV5-1 and TRBJ1-4; a possible D gene is TRBD1 (6 bases). Per germline, CDR1 SGHRS and CDR2 YFSETQ. V lost 2 bases, J lost 1 base, and 6 bases lay in between. This CDR3 spans 14 amino acids. CDR3 region: CASSLGGTNEKLFF. The DNA of the CDR3 is TGCGCCAGCAGCTTAGGGGGAACTAATGAAAAACTGTTTTTT.

This clone was counted once. CDR3 in amino acids: CASSQAGGRVVSDEQFF. CDR3 coding DNA: TGCGCCAGCAGCCAAGCGGGAGGGCGCGTGGTTTCCGATGAGCAGTTCTTC. The chain joins TRBV4-1 to TRBJ2-1, with 8 bases aligning to TRBD2. J was trimmed by 8 bases and V by 1 base; bases with no gene match: 13. Per germline, CDR1 MGHRA and CDR2 YSYEKL. The CDR3 length is 17 residues.

V and J are TRBV2 and TRBJ2-7; D may be TRBD1 (6 bases). The CDR3 length is 16 residues. Germline V gives CDR1 SNHLY, CDR2 FYNNEI. Deletions cut 3 bases from V and 1 base from J, with 16 bases between. The CDR3 DNA reads TGTGCCAGCAGTGACCCCGGACAGCTTTTTTCCTACGAGCAGTACTTC. Its translation: CASSDPGQLFSYEQYF.

The chain uses TRBV28 and TRBJ2-7, with 8 bases that match TRBD1. J lost 4 bases, V lost 5 bases, and 7 bases had no gene match. This CDR3 comprises 14 residues. Germline lookup yields CDR1 MDHEN and CDR2 SYDVKM. The CDR3 region is CASSPRTGRYEQYF. CDR3 DNA sequence: TGTGCCAGCAGTCCCCGGACAGGGAGGTACGAGCAGTACTTC. The whole variable domain, remainder taken from reference TRBV28 and TRBJ2-7, is DVKVTQSSRYLVKRTGEKVFLECVQDMDHENMFWYRQDPGLGLRLIYFSYDVKMKEKGDIPEGYSVSREKKERFSLILESASTNQTSMYLCASSPRTGRYEQYFGPGTRLTVT.

This sequence joins TRBV5-1 and TRBJ1-1; no firm D call. With 5 bases removed from V and 1 base from J, the gap between germline ends came to 15 bases. CDR3 size: 15 residues. The germline CDR1 and CDR2 sequences are SGHRS and YFSETQ. The CDR3 sequence: CASRKNVQRNTEAFF. CDR3 DNA sequence: TGCGCCAGCAGAAAAAATGTACAGAGGAACACTGAAGCTTTCTTT. Full variable domain (missing parts from reference TRBV5-1 and TRBJ1-1): KAGVTQTPRYLIKTRGQQVTLSCSPISGHRSVSWYQQTPGQGLQFLFEYFSETQRNKGNFPGRFSGRQFSNSRSEMNVSTLELGDSALYLCASRKNVQRNTEAFFGQGTRLTVV.